These 8 T cell receptor beta chains share one sample of origin, sequenced in a study of cytomegalovirus exposure and HLA in healthy donors. 13 Jbeta primers and 60 Vbeta primers were used for the PCR. Assay: immunoSEQ multiplex PCR; the TCRdb copy retains only in-frame clones and omits some. This table holds roughly 60,000 clones, roughly 84% found once. Sequenced sample: PBMCs. The receptors come from a man aged 25 to 45 in good health and CMV-seronegative.

This clone was detected only a few times. The chain combines TRBV5-1 with TRBJ1-2; D is perhaps TRBD1 (5 bases). Germline V gives CDR1 SGHRS, CDR2 YFSETQ. V was clipped by 0 bases and J by 5 bases, with 5 bases between them. The CDR3 totals 12 residues. The CDR3 region is CASSLEGYGYTF. Written as DNA, the CDR3 is TGCGCCAGCAGCTTGGAGGGGTATGGCTACACCTTC.

For this clone: The same CDR3 also results from other DNA sequences found in this sample. V usage is TRBV2 and J usage is TRBJ2-2; a possible D gene is TRBD2 (6 bases). Germline CDR1 and CDR2: SNHLY and FYNNEI. V dropped 3 bases and J dropped 3 bases, with 14 bases sitting between them. This CDR3 region has 16 residues. CDR3 sequence (DNA): TGTGCCAGCAGTGATTCGACGGGGGTCCACACCGGGGAGCTGTTTTTT. Protein sequence: CASSDSTGVHTGELFF.

This clone turned up a few times. The chain has TRBV30 and TRBJ1-1; D remains unclear. This CDR3 comprises 11 residues. Trimming took 6 bases from V and 0 from J, leaving 5 bases between them. Germline assignment: CDR1 GTSNPN and CDR2 SVGIG (reference sequence). The CDR3 reads CACNMNTEAFF. CDR3 nucleotides: TGTGCCTGTAACATGAACACTGAAGCTTTCTTT.

V usage is TRBV7-2 and J usage is TRBJ2-1; D unclear. Trimming cost V 1 base and J 5 bases, with 9 bases left between them. This CDR3 has 14 amino acids. The germline V gene encodes CDR1 SGHTA and CDR2 FQGNSA. The CDR3 protein is CASSLGRLNNEQFF. For the CDR3, the DNA is TGTGCCAGCAGCTTAGGCAGGCTGAACAATGAGCAGTTCTTC.

This clone was found once. The chain has TRBV2 and TRBJ1-2; TRBD1 matches 8 bases. Trimming removed 4 bases from V and 2 bases from J; junction bases left unmatched: 3. Germline assignment: CDR1 SNHLY and CDR2 FYNNEI. The CDR3 is made up of 14 amino acids. CDR3 DNA sequence: TGTGCCAGCAGTGTCGGGACAGGAAACTATGGCTACACCTTC. This codes for CASSVGTGNYGYTF.

The chain carries TRBV2 and TRBJ2-3; 11 positions match TRBD1. The germline V gene has CDR1 SNHLY and CDR2 FYNNEI. The CDR3 runs to 16 residues. The V segment lost 5 bases and the J segment 1 base; nucleotides outside the gene matches: 5. CDR3 in DNA: TGTGCCAGCAGTACAGGACAGGGGGCCCGCACAGATACGCAGTATTTT. The encoded protein is CASSTGQGARTDTQYF.

This chain uses TRBV12-5 with TRBJ2-3; TRBD1 is a possible D gene (6 bases). CDR1 LGHNT and CDR2 FRNRAP come from the germline V gene. V was clipped by 5 bases and J by 4 bases, with 13 bases between them. The CDR3 loop spans 14 amino acids. The DNA for the CDR3 is TGTGCTAGTGGTGATTACAGGGACGCAGATACGCAGTATTTT. Translating it yields CASGDYRDADTQYF.

The chain joins TRBV6-5 to TRBJ1-5; no definite D call. The V and J ends lost 6 bases and 3 bases respectively, with 12 bases between them. CDR1 MNHEY and CDR2 SVGAGI come from the germline V gene. CDR3 length: 14 residues. The DNA of the CDR3 is TGTGCCAGCAGAGGGCCGGGAGCCAATCAGCCCCAGCATTTT. Translating gives CASRGPGANQPQHF.